This TCR beta chain appears in the sequencing data of a study of read filtering for tumor transcriptome and immune sequencing. The wider study: Among patients, under 20 were male and some 15 female, aged about 45 to 80 (mean about 69). The study's findings and limits: Sorted CD138-negative bone marrow cells were not purified T cells.

Germline CDR1 DFQATT, CDR2 SNEGSKA (reference sequence). The CDR3 loop spans 15 amino acids. Trimming removed 0 bases from V and 5 bases from J, with 14 bases in between. The library was built from about 370 ng RNA with molecular barcoded adaptors for alpha/delta and beta/gamma chains. TCRdb re-derived calls from the reads in MiXCR, one entry per CDR3 protein. The top ten clones hold about 8.6% of a sample with around 130,000 distinct CDR3 sequences, roughly an eighth of them seen once. At the time of active disease, bone marrow was collected from every patient. For this clonotype: Its antigen is not identified.

Material: a population of CD138-negative cells sorted from bone marrow. The rearrangement uses TRBV20-1 and TRBJ2-1, with D possibly called TRBD1 or TRBD2 (5 bases each). This receptor was obtained from a donor aged 40 or over with multiple myeloma. CDR3 sequence (DNA): TGCAGTGCTAGAGATGGGGGATTACCCCACAATGAGCAGTTCTTC. Encoded protein: CSARDGGLPHNEQFF.